The present entry profiles one TCR beta chain with its context. Its target is unknown. This sample was included in a study of CXCR3-negative and CXCR3-positive naive CD8 T cells. General observations from the study: CXCR3-positive naive cells carried more hydrophobic TRB CDR3s than CXCR3-negative naive cells did. Naive subsets had comparable surface CD5, so TRB CDR3 properties gauged TCR strength.

Germline V gives CDR1 SQVTM, CDR2 ANQGSEA. The CDR3 has 15 amino acids. Via 5' RACE with UMI labels, TRB cDNA libraries were prepared. TCRdb processed the 5' RACE reads again and assigns one entry to each CDR3 protein, with no DNA. The sample has roughly 99,000 distinct CDR3 sequences. Phenotypically, naive CD8+ T cells corresponded to CD45RO-CCR7+CD27+CD95-. Material: naive CXCR3+ CD8+ T cells from blood. As for subset: CD45RO-CCR7+CD27+CD95- naive CD8+ T cells expressing CXCR3 (TNR3+). The receptor's source is a human donor in good health. Some clones in this sample may be carry-over from other donors' samples. This chain links TRBV29-1 with TRBJ2-3; TCRdb reports TRBD1, a call that lacks DNA to check it against. CDR3 residues: CSVEAWGYSTDTQNF.